The 26 T cell receptor beta chains below were found in one sample sequenced in a study of CD8 T cells in ankylosing spondylitis. TCRdb reprocessed the 5' RACE reads with MiXCR, giving one entry per CDR3 protein. The sample records about 52,000 distinct CDR3 sequences, approximately 7.4% being singletons. Sequenced: blood, either unsorted or a sorted T cell fraction (not recorded which). The receptor set was obtained from a female donor with ankylosing spondylitis or in good health (not recorded which).

In this sample, this clonotype turned up many times. V usage is TRBV5-5 and J usage is TRBJ2-2; D is unresolved. Trimming pared 1 base from V and 2 bases from J, leaving 9 bases between. Germline lookup yields CDR1 SGHKS and CDR2 YYEKEE (reference sequence). This CDR3 region has 15 residues. CDR3 loop: CASSLNIPNTGELFF. The CDR3 coding sequence is TGTGCCAGCAGCTTGAACATCCCTAACACCGGGGAGCTGTTTTTT.

This clonotype has at least ten counts. The chain is built from TRBV6-5 and TRBJ2-5; 9 nucleotides agree with TRBD1. Trimming cost V 0 bases and J 5 bases; bases outside gene matches: 7. The V gene's germline CDR1 is MNHEY and CDR2 SVGAGI. CDR3 size: 16 residues. The CDR3 protein is CASSYSEGQGVETQYF. The DNA of the CDR3 is TGTGCCAGCAGTTACTCGGAGGGACAGGGTGTGGAGACCCAGTACTTC.

The V gene is TRBV6-5, the J gene TRBJ2-5, with unresolved D. The length of the CDR3 is 12 residues. Germline values: CDR1 MNHEY, CDR2 SVGAGI. Trimming took 6 bases from V and 3 from J, leaving 8 bases between them. Here the CDR3 DNA reads TGTGCCAGCAGGCGTACAGAAGAGACCCAGTACTTC. Translation: CASRRTEETQYF.

At least ten counts were recorded for this clonotype. The rearrangement uses TRBV10-3 and TRBJ1-2, with D perhaps matching TRBD1 (5 bases). The germline gives CDR1 ENHRY, CDR2 SYGVKD. This CDR3 has 13 amino acids. Trimming took off 3 bases at V and 3 bases at J, with 8 bases between the two ends. The CDR3 loop is CAISDGGDYGYTF. The CDR3 region has the DNA TGTGCCATCAGTGACGGAGGGGACTATGGCTACACCTTC.

Many counts were recorded for this clonotype. The chain joins TRBV10-3 to TRBJ1-5, with 9 bases aligning to TRBD1. The CDR3 covers 15 residues. V was pared by 0 bases and J by 5 bases, with 2 bases of the junction left unmatched. Germline CDR1 ENHRY, CDR2 SYGVKD. CDR3 loop: CAISESTGGDQPQHF. CDR3 in DNA: TGTGCCATCAGTGAGTCGACAGGGGGAGATCAGCCCCAGCATTTT.

This clonotype was detected ten times or more. This chain links TRBV20-1 with TRBJ1-2; TRBD1 might be the D (5 bases). Trimming took off 3 bases at V and 3 bases at J, with 11 bases between the two ends. From germline, CDR1 is DFQATT and CDR2 SNEGSKA (reference sequence). CDR3 size: 13 residues. For the CDR3, the DNA is TGCAGTGCTAGCATATCCAGGGACTATGGCTACACCTTC. This encodes CSASISRDYGYTF.

There are many counts of this clonotype. The chain joins TRBV4-3 to TRBJ2-1, with no clear D. The CDR3 length is 15 residues. Germline values: CDR1 LGHNA, CDR2 YSLEER. V gave up 3 bases and J gave up 0 bases, with 9 bases separating them. CDR3 loop: CASSQFLSSYNEQFF. CDR3 nucleotide sequence: TGCGCCAGCAGCCAGTTTTTGAGCTCCTACAATGAGCAGTTCTTC.

The CDR3 coding sequence is TGTGCCAGAGGCTCCTACCGGGCCAGAGAAGAGGAGACCTCTGGAAACACCATATATTTT. Translating gives CARGSYRAREEETSGNTIYF. The V and J genes are TRBV21-1 and TRBJ1-3; TRBD1, the table's D call, lacks a check against the DNA. TRBV21-1 is noted as a pseudogene. This CDR3 is built from 20 residues.

The chain couples TRBV5-1 to TRBJ1-5; D not resolved. Per germline, CDR1 SGHRS and CDR2 YFSETQ. V was clipped by 0 bases and J by 2 bases, with 9 bases between them. The CDR3 sequence is 15 residues long. This chain's CDR3 is CASSLEGSGNQPQHF. For the CDR3, the DNA is TGCGCCAGCAGCTTGGAGGGCTCCGGCAATCAGCCCCAGCATTTT.

In its sample, this clonotype was seen many times. The V and J genes are TRBV7-2 and TRBJ2-1; perhaps TRBD2 as D (6 bases). Trimming shortened V by 5 bases and J by 10 bases, and 15 bases separated the two germline ends. CDR1 is SGHTA and CDR2 is FQGNSA in the germline V gene. This CDR3 is 13 amino acids long. In nucleotides, the CDR3 is TGTGCCAGCAGCCCAACTAGCTATAGCGAGCAGTTCTTC. Protein product: CASSPTSYSEQFF.

This clonotype has a count of ten or more. The CDR3 DNA reads as TGCAGTGCTAGCTCGACAGTTGCCCACAATCAGCCCCAGCATTTT. Translated: CSASSTVAHNQPQHF. The chain has TRBV20-1 and TRBJ1-5; TRBD1 might be the D (5 bases). In germline, CDR1 is DFQATT, CDR2 SNEGSKA (reference sequence). Trimming removed 3 bases at V and 3 bases at J, with 15 bases between. The CDR3 covers 15 residues.

This chain connects TRBV7-6 to TRBJ2-3, with TRBD2 matching 11 bases. J lost 2 bases, V lost 5 bases, and 12 bases had no gene match. The CDR3 covers 18 residues. The germline V gene has CDR1 SGHVS and CDR2 FNYEAQ. The CDR3 bases are TGTGCCAGCAGCCGGTTCCCTCCACTAGCGGGGGACACAGATACGCAGTATTTT. Translation gives CASSRFPPLAGDTDTQYF.

This clonotype has more than one count but fewer than ten. CDR3 sequence (DNA): TGTGCCAGCAGCGTGGGGCGGGGGGGCTACACCTTC. This sequence encodes CASSVGRGGYTF. The V gene is TRBV7-2, the J gene TRBJ1-2; D is perhaps TRBD1 (5 bases). Germline values: CDR1 SGHTA, CDR2 FQGNSA. This CDR3 contains 12 residues. V lost 5 bases to trimming and J lost 8 bases, with 12 bases between them.

This clonotype appeared many times. The chain combines TRBV6-5 with TRBJ1-5; the D gene is possibly TRBD1 (6 bases). V shed 0 bases and J shed 2 bases, with 14 bases lying between them. Germline V CDR1 and CDR2: MNHEY, SVGAGI. CDR3 length: 17 amino acids. Here the CDR3 reads CASSYSRGGGGNQPQHF. CDR3 DNA: TGTGCCAGCAGTTACTCGAGGGGGGGTGGTGGCAATCAGCCCCAGCATTTT.

This clonotype was seen repeatedly, ten times or more. The rearrangement joins TRBV28 to TRBJ1-1; TRBD1 is a possible D gene (6 bases). V was clipped by 5 bases and J by 5 bases, with 18 bases between them. CDR3 length equals 15 residues. Germline V gene data show CDR1 as MDHEN and CDR2 as SYDVKM. CDR3 sequence reads: CASSPRQGWWTEAFF. The CDR3 DNA reads TGTGCCAGCAGTCCTCGTCAGGGGTGGTGGACTGAAGCTTTCTTT.

This clonotype appeared many times. This sequence joins TRBV28 and TRBJ2-3, with TRBD1 matching over 7 bases. V shed 3 bases, J shed 6 bases, and the junction held 12 bases outside the gene matches. The CDR3 totals 16 residues. CDR1 is MDHEN, CDR2 SYDVKM, per germline. CDR3 in DNA: TGTGCCAGCAGTTTGCCGGGACAGAGGGAGACCGATACGCAGTATTTT. Protein sequence: CASSLPGQRETDTQYF.

This clonotype was counted at least ten times. CDR3 bases: TGCAGTGCTAAAGTGGGGACAGGGATCGGTGGGACCCAGTACTTC. It specifies CSAKVGTGIGGTQYF. The chain employs TRBV20-1 and TRBJ2-5; TRBD1 matches 9 bases. V trimming: 4 bases; J trimming: 7 bases; junction bases outside the gene matches: 13. CDR1 and CDR2 from the germline V gene are DFQATT and SNEGSKA (reference sequence). This CDR3 region has 15 residues.

This clonotype showed up just a few times. The rearrangement joins TRBV6-5 to TRBJ1-3; D gene ambiguous. CDR3 size: 14 residues. Germline V CDR1 and CDR2: MNHEY, SVGAGI. Trimming shortened V by 4 bases and J by 0 bases, and 7 bases separated the two germline ends. CDR3 coding DNA: TGTGCCAGCAGTTCAACGGGCTCTGGAAACACCATATATTTT. Translation: CASSSTGSGNTIYF.

This clonotype occurred many times. V gene TRBV5-1 combines with J gene TRBJ1-1; unclear D gene. Germline values: CDR1 SGHRS, CDR2 YFSETQ. V lost 6 bases and J 1 base, leaving 10 bases between the germline ends. The CDR3 runs to 13 residues. CDR3 loop: CASKLAGNTEAFF. CDR3 DNA: TGCGCCAGCAAGTTGGCAGGGAACACTGAAGCTTTCTTT.

This clonotype was observed at least ten times. The J gene is TRBJ2-5, the V gene TRBV5-1, with D perhaps assigned TRBD1 or TRBD2 (6 bases each). In germline, CDR1 is SGHRS, CDR2 YFSETQ. There are 16 residues in the CDR3. The V and J ends lost 3 bases and 3 bases respectively, with 18 bases between them. The CDR3 region has the DNA TGCGCCAGCAGCTCATACTTCGGGGGCGCGGAAGAGACCCAGTACTTC. It encodes CASSSYFGGAEETQYF.

The CDR3: CASSLIPARYSNQPQHF. The CDR3 bases are TGTGCCAGCTCCCTCATTCCGGCGCGCTATAGCAATCAGCCCCAGCATTTT. The rearrangement joins TRBV18 to TRBJ1-5; D is undetermined. Germline CDR1 is KGHSH and CDR2 is LQKENI. With 6 bases removed from V and 0 bases from J, the gap between germline ends came to 18 bases. The CDR3 runs to 17 residues. The complete variable domain, with remaining parts taken from reference TRBV18 and TRBJ1-5, reads NAGVMQNPRHLVRRRGQEARLRCSPMKGHSHVYWYRQLPEEGLKFMVYLQKENIIDESGMPKERFSAEFPKEGPSILRIQQVVRGDSAAYFCASSLIPARYSNQPQHFGDGTRLSIL.

This clonotype is termed medium-sized. The V call is TRBV20-1, the J call TRBJ1-4; 7 bases map to TRBD1. J lost 5 bases, V lost 2 bases, and 5 bases had no gene match. The germline V gene has CDR1 DFQATT and CDR2 SNEGSKA (reference sequence). This CDR3 has 14 amino acids. The CDR3: CSARSGTANEKLFF. The CDR3 DNA reads as TGCAGTGCTAGATCCGGGACAGCCAATGAAAAACTGTTTTTT.

This clonotype was seen at least ten times. The chain couples TRBV29-1 to TRBJ2-4, with unresolved D. V was trimmed by 4 bases and J by 8 bases, leaving 12 bases between them. The CDR3 contains 12 residues. Germline V gives CDR1 SQVTM, CDR2 ANQGSEA. The CDR3 reads CSVAKLNDIQYF. The CDR3 bases are TGCAGCGTTGCCAAACTGAACGACATTCAGTACTTC.

Remarks on this clonotype: One base away lies a much larger clone, so this may be a sequencing read error. This chain connects TRBV30 to TRBJ2-6; the match to TRBD1 covers 7 bases. The CDR3 has 18 amino acids. CDR1 is GTSNPN and CDR2 is SVGIG in the germline V gene (reference sequence). In DNA, the CDR3 is TGTGCCTGGAGTGTCACAGGGGTCCGGGTTTCTGGGACCAACGTCCTGACTTTC. It codes for CAWSVTGVRVSGTNVLTF.

This clonotype has ten or more counts. The chain recombines TRBV3-1 with TRBJ2-3; D is ambiguous. V was pared by 0 bases and J by 2 bases, with 12 bases between. Germline V gives CDR1 LGHDT, CDR2 YNNKEL (reference sequence). CDR3 size: 16 residues. Here the CDR3 DNA reads TGTGCCAGCAGCCAAGATTCAGGCCTTCCCACAGATACGCAGTATTTT. Its protein is CASSQDSGLPTDTQYF.

This clonotype has at least ten counts. An end of the junction does not agree with germline; a read error may underlie this. The chain couples TRBV20-1 to TRBJ2-1; 11 bases line up with TRBD2. This CDR3 has 19 amino acids. The germline V gene has CDR1 DFQATT and CDR2 SNEGSKA (reference sequence). As DNA, the CDR3 is TGCTGTGCTAGAGCCCTCGTTTCGCCCCGACTAGCGGGGAACAATGAGCAGTTCTTC. Translated, it gives CCARALVSPRLAGNNEQFF.